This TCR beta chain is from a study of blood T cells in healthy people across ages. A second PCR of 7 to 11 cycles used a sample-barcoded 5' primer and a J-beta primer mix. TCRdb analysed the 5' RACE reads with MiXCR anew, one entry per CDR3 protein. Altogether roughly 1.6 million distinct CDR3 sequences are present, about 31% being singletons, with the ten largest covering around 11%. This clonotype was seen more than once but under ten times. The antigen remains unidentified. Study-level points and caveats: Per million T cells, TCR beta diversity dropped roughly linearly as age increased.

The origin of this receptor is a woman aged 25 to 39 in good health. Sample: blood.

The CDR3 is CASSQELLASYEQYF. The CDR3, as DNA: TGCGCCAGCAGCCAAGAACTACTAGCTTCCTACGAGCAGTACTTC. This sequence joins TRBV4-1 and TRBJ2-7, with D perhaps matching TRBD2 (6 bases). The CDR3 is 15 amino acids. Trimming shortened V by 0 bases and J by 1 base, and 10 bases separated the two germline ends. The germline V gene has CDR1 MGHRA and CDR2 YSYEKL.